This TCR beta chain was observed in a study of T cell responses to AZD1222 COVID-19 vaccine (dated by TCRdb to the early 2020s). For context, the study as a whole: AZD1222 recipients with second doses at about 4 weeks or about 12 weeks were pooled, because spike-specific TCR depth and breadth did not differ between schedules. A total of just over 230 trial participants underwent TCR sequencing, of whom approximately 200 had received two doses of AZD1222 and about 25 had received two doses of the MenACWY control vaccine. Trial participants were enrolled by age into 18-55, 56-69 and 70-plus year subgroups, with roughly 150, 30 and 60 TCR-sequenced participants respectively. The paper as a whole reports these results and caveats: The vaccine-associated CD4 TCRs covered the entire spike protein, and the dominant responses fell in regions 160-218 and 743-854. Nearly half of unique spike-specific TCRs reportedly recognized epitopes outside regions mutated in the B.1.351 and B.1.1.7 variants. After two AZD1222 doses, spike-specific TCR breadth and depth were significantly higher than at day 0 and than in MenACWY recipients. The 56-69-year group was small, and its depth increase did not reach significance, likely because of low power. Participants were mostly white British, with more females than males. The authors suggested clonal diversity may have been underestimated. Conclusions about previously exposed vaccinees are limited, since just six AZD1222 recipients were seropositive for SARS-CoV-2 at baseline. Because no samples from the day 14 peak response were available, repertoires could be characterized only after the peak T cell response.

The CDR3 holds 16 amino acids from the cysteine to the phenylalanine. Left in the record is the CDR3 DNA by itself, 48 bases read in frame from the first base. The germline V gene specifies SGHAT as CDR1 and FQNNGV as CDR2. Trimming removed 1 base from V and 2 bases from J; the gene matches leave 5 bases unexplained. This clone was observed a single time. Its antigen is unknown. No much larger clone exists at a distance of one base, and base qualities are not known. The CDR3 regions of human TCRbeta chains were analyzed by immunosequencing. On the authors' methods: TCRs in the repertoires were matched against a reference library of SARS-CoV-2-specific TCRs that had been generated with the MIRA antigen-specificity platform. Breadth was defined as the fraction of unique TCRs that were SARS-CoV-2-associated, and depth was defined as the fraction of total T cells that were SARS-CoV-2-associated. Using the MIRA data, each spike-specific TCR was mapped to the spike region that the TCR reacts to and placed in a CD4 or CD8 class. Log10-transformed breadth and depth values were compared by one-way ANOVA with Sidak's multiple comparisons tests. TCRdb stores this immuneACCESS table with in-frame sequences only. Part of the clones is absent; in the studies checked, under half of the shortfall reflects unresolved V genes, and no reason is known for the rest. From that table come the V and J calls and clone size; the DNA was used to work out D and trimming. For this sample the table gives about 120,000 clones, of which approximately 86% were detected only once. The ten largest clonotypes hold approximately 5.9% of the sample.

The time point label of this sample denotes: baseline before first vaccination. The vaccinee samples were drawn from two UK trials, COV001 and COV002, one of which was a single-blind randomized controlled phase 2/3 trial testing AZD1222 (ChAdOx1 nCoV-19) in healthy adults. Trial participant PBMC samples were collected at day 0 and day 28 after the second dose for TCRbeta chain sequencing. This TCR was recovered from an adult in good health. The V gene is TRBV11-2 and the J gene is TRBJ2-7; 10 junctional bases match TRBD1. The input for sequencing was peripheral blood, taken on day 0 of AZD1222 vaccination. The CDR3 corresponds to CASSLGGQGLTYEQYF. The sequenced DNA: TGTGCCAGCAGCTTAGGGGGACAGGGGCTTACCTACGAGCAGTACTTC.